This T cell receptor beta chain emerged from a study of T cells after yellow fever vaccination. General study results and limits: Most primary-vaccination clones reappeared after the booster (about 97% CD4, roughly 90% CD8).

TCRdb processed the 5' RACE reads anew with MiXCR; each CDR3 protein has one entry. The data hold under 400,000 distinct CDR3 sequences, with around 10% observed a single time. This clonotype was observed many times. Its antigen is as yet unknown. Unmatched junction bases numbered 9, after V lost 4 bases and J lost 4 bases. The CDR3 loop spans 15 amino acids. Germline CDR1 is SGHRS and CDR2 is YFSETQ. The source was PBMCs, collected on the day of the first yellow fever vaccination. The rearrangement joins TRBV5-1 to TRBJ2-7; TRBD2 matches at 9 bases. The TCR comes from a man between 18 and 35 years old who received the YFV17D yellow fever vaccine. The CDR3 region has the DNA TGCGCCAGCAGCGCTGCGGCGGGGGGGCCTTACGAGCAGTACGTC. Protein: CASSAAAGGPYEQYV.